This is a list of T cell receptor beta chains from one sample in a study of shared clonotypes between healthy human individuals. Assay used: immunoSEQ multiplex PCR; TCRdb lists only in-frame clones, some missing. The sample consists of around 2.1 million clones, about 93% of them appearing once. Sequenced material: naive CD8+ T cells from PBMCs. These receptors were obtained from a man aged 18 to 29 in good health. Some clones in this sample may be carry-over from other donors' samples. Both conserved end residues are part of each CDR3. Fields, in order: clone size, J gene, V gene, D gene, CDR3 protein, CDR3 DNA. The D gene is left open where the match is weak. Clone sizes are given selectively: once, few, many, or a class where the clone is expanded.

- TRBJ2-1 TRBV25-1 TRBD1 CASSDPQTGISSYNEQFF TGTGCCAGCAGTGACCCCCAGACAGGGATAAGCTCCTACAATGAGCAGTTCTTC
once TRBJ2-7 TRBV10-3 TRBD2 CAISDSLTGGGYEQYF TGTGCCATCAGTGACTCCCTGACGGGGGGAGGGTACGAGCAGTACTTC
- TRBJ2-1 TRBV11-2 - CASSLALEGRAYNEQFF TGTGCCAGCAGCTTAGCCCTCGAGGGGCGGGCCTACAATGAGCAGTTCTTC
- TRBJ2-7 TRBV7-9 TRBD2 CASSPTLLTSGPYEQYF TGTGCCAGCAGCCCGACCCTTTTGACTAGCGGACCCTACGAGCAGTACTTC
- TRBJ2-1 TRBV5-1 - CASSLHRTSRDEQFF TGCGCCAGCAGCTTGCATAGGACCTCTAGGGATGAGCAGTTCTTC
- TRBJ2-7 TRBV28 TRBD1 CASSFQGQSYEQYF TGTGCCAGCAGTTTCCAGGGACAGAGCTACGAGCAGTACTTC
- TRBJ1-1 TRBV2 TRBD1 CASSDGDRSYTEAFF TGTGCCAGCAGTGATGGGGACAGGAGCTACACTGAAGCTTTCTTT
- TRBJ1-1 TRBV27 - CASSLNSPNTEAFF TGTGCCAGCAGTTTAAACAGCCCGAACACTGAAGCTTTCTTT
- TRBJ2-7 TRBV13 - CASSILGYEQYF TGTGCCAGCAGCATTCTAGGCTACGAGCAGTACTTC
- TRBJ2-7 TRBV5-6 - CASGQGGSLSYEQYF TGTGCCAGCGGCCAAGGAGGGTCTTTGTCCTACGAGCAGTACTTC
once TRBJ2-5 TRBV7-8 TRBD2 CASSLTASGQETQYF TGTGCCAGCAGCTTAACGGCTAGCGGGCAAGAGACCCAGTACTTC
- TRBJ2-1 TRBV4-3 TRBD1 CASSQGQGFYNEQFF TGCGCCAGCAGCCAAGGACAGGGATTCTACAATGAGCAGTTCTTC
- TRBJ2-7 TRBV6-5 TRBD1 CASSFGTGTYEQYF TGTGCCAGCAGTTTCGGGACAGGAACCTACGAGCAGTACTTC
- TRBJ1-2 TRBV27 - CASSIRGWVGYTF TGTGCCAGCAGTATCAGGGGTTGGGTTGGCTACACCTTC
- TRBJ2-7 TRBV10-3 TRBD1 CAINDRDSYEQYF TGTGCCATCAACGACAGGGACTCCTACGAGCAGTACTTC
- TRBJ2-3 TRBV7-9 - CASSAQGSTDTQYF TGTGCCAGCAGTGCCCAGGGGAGCACAGATACGCAGTATTTT
- TRBJ1-5 TRBV19 - CASSIGGHGQPQHF TGTGCCAGTAGTATAGGAGGGCATGGTCAGCCCCAGCATTTT
- TRBJ1-4 TRBV19 - CASSIRLRGELFF TGTGCCAGTAGTATTCGCCTCCGTGGGGAACTGTTTTTT
once TRBJ2-5 TRBV28 TRBD2 CASSPTSGYQETQYF TGTGCCAGCAGCCCGACTAGCGGGTACCAAGAGACCCAGTACTTC
- TRBJ2-3 TRBV5-6 - CASSLGGPRQPDTQYF TGTGCCAGCAGCTTGGGGGGGCCCCGACAACCAGATACGCAGTATTTT
- TRBJ2-7 TRBV28 - CASSLTEDEQYF TGTGCCAGCAGTCTGACGGAGGACGAGCAGTACTTC
- TRBJ2-7 TRBV7-2 TRBD2 CASSPGAGGSYEQYF TGTGCCAGCAGCCCTGGGGCCGGGGGGAGCTACGAGCAGTACTTC
- TRBJ2-1 TRBV30 - CAWSVWGEQFF TGTGCCTGGAGTGTCTGGGGGGAGCAGTTCTTC
- TRBJ2-3 TRBV7-9 TRBD1 CASRGTVPTDTQYF TGTGCCAGCAGGGGGACAGTACCCACAGATACGCAGTATTTT
- TRBJ2-2 TRBV4-1 - CASSHHGIGELFF TGCGCCAGCAGCCACCACGGTATCGGGGAGCTGTTTTTT
- TRBJ1-2 TRBV27 TRBD1 CASSKDRDRGSYTF TGTGCCAGCAGTAAGGACCGGGACAGGGGAAGCTACACCTTC
- TRBJ2-7 TRBV6-5 - CASSYSKGPPPYEQYF TGTGCCAGCAGTTACTCGAAAGGGCCACCCCCCTACGAGCAGTACTTC
- TRBJ1-5 TRBV7-2 - CASSYRGGSNQPQHF TGTGCCAGCAGCTATAGGGGGGGGAGCAATCAGCCCCAGCATTTT
- TRBJ2-3 TRBV11-2 - CASSASRRAHTDTQYF TGTGCCAGCAGCGCTAGCAGGAGGGCCCACACAGATACGCAGTATTTT
once TRBJ1-3 TRBV28 - CASSPDITGNTIYF TGTGCCAGCAGCCCCGATATTACTGGAAACACCATATATTTT
- TRBJ1-4 TRBV9 - CASSVGGSTNEKLFF TGTGCCAGCAGCGTAGGGGGCTCAACTAATGAAAAACTGTTTTTT
- TRBJ1-2 TRBV19 TRBD1 CASSLRTGGNYGYTF TGTGCCAGTAGTCTTAGGACAGGGGGAAACTATGGCTACACCTTC
- TRBJ2-5 TRBV7-9 - CASTPTLGARAQYF TGTGCCAGCACCCCCACTTTGGGAGCGAGGGCCCAGTACTTC
- TRBJ2-1 TRBV7-9 TRBD2 CASSPRGTSLLAEQFF TGTGCCAGCAGCCCACGCGGGACTAGCCTTCTTGCTGAGCAGTTCTTC
- TRBJ2-5 TRBV28 - CASSPSWGQGTQYF TGTGCCAGCAGTCCCTCCTGGGGGCAGGGGACCCAGTACTTC
- TRBJ2-1 TRBV4-1 TRBD2 CASSQDRASGLRGEQFF TGCGCCAGCAGCCAAGACCGGGCTAGCGGGCTGCGGGGTGAGCAGTTCTTC
once TRBJ1-1 TRBV4-1 - CASSPGPGGPNAEAFF TGCGCCAGCAGCCCTGGGCCAGGAGGGCCCAACGCTGAAGCTTTCTTT
- TRBJ2-7 TRBV7-9 TRBD2 CASGGGDYEQYF TGTGCCAGCGGCGGGGGGGATTACGAGCAGTACTTC
- TRBJ1-2 TRBV6-8 - CAEGTAYGYTF TGTGCCGAGGGGACCGCGTATGGCTACACCTTC
once TRBJ1-4 TRBV28 - CASSTGFNEKLFF TGTGCCAGCAGTACAGGATTCAATGAAAAACTGTTTTTT
- TRBJ2-4 TRBV18 TRBD1 CASSPGQDPYF TGTGCCAGCTCACCCGGACAGGATCCGTACTTC
- TRBJ2-7 TRBV29-1 - CSVEGQGVEQYF TGCAGCGTTGAAGGTCAAGGAGTGGAGCAGTACTTC
- TRBJ2-7 TRBV7-8 - CASSLPGPYEQYF TGTGCCAGCAGCTTGCCAGGACCTTACGAGCAGTACTTC
- TRBJ2-3 TRBV9 TRBD2 CASTPRLAGATDTQYF TGTGCCAGCACCCCCCGGCTAGCGGGTGCCACAGATACGCAGTATTTT
- TRBJ1-1 TRBV27 TRBD1 CASSLGTGGRTEAFF TGTGCCAGCAGTTTAGGGACAGGGGGCCGAACTGAAGCTTTCTTT
- TRBJ2-2 TRBV5-4 TRBD1 CASRSPGQGHTGELFF TGTGCCAGCAGATCTCCGGGACAGGGGCATACCGGGGAGCTGTTTTTT
- TRBJ1-5 TRBV19 - CASLERVRGALPNQPQHF TGTGCCAGCCTCGAGAGGGTACGGGGGGCACTGCCCAATCAGCCCCAGCATTTT
- TRBJ1-4 TRBV11-2 - CASSPGSSLFNEKLFF TGTGCCAGCAGCCCAGGATCATCTTTATTTAATGAAAAACTGTTTTTT
- TRBJ2-7 TRBV14 - CASSQGVHYRPYEQYF TGTGCCAGCAGCCAAGGGGTTCACTACAGGCCTTACGAGCAGTACTTC
- TRBJ2-2 TRBV30 - CAWSALRSNTGELFF TGTGCCTGGAGTGCCCTGCGGTCGAACACCGGGGAGCTGTTTTTT
- TRBJ1-1 TRBV6-1 - CASSVNRANTEAFF TGTGCCAGCAGTGTAAACAGGGCGAACACTGAAGCTTTCTTT
- TRBJ2-7 TRBV11-2 - CASSPGTPTPYGQYF TGTGCCAGCAGTCCCGGGACACCGACGCCCTACGGGCAGTACTTC
- TRBJ1-4 TRBV30 - CAWRGVEASTNEKLFF TGTGCCTGGAGGGGGGTAGAGGCAAGCACTAATGAAAAACTGTTTTTT
- TRBJ1-1 TRBV7-2 - CASSLFGRDEAFF TGTGCCAGCAGCCTCTTTGGGAGGGATGAAGCTTTCTTT